The entry below gives a single TCR beta chain sequence along with its context. Its antigen is as yet unknown. Blood PBMC samples: pre-vaccination, two weeks post third vaccination, and at tumor progression. The data belong to a study of glioma-infiltrating T cells after dendritic cell vaccination. Across the whole study: Monocyte-derived dendritic cells, cultured six to seven days with IL-4 and GM-CSF, were pulsed with autologous tumor lysate.

Trimming cost V 1 base and J 6 bases; bases outside gene matches: 12. CDR1 and CDR2 (germline): SGHRS, YFSETQ. The CDR3 runs 17 residues. The PCR used 60 V beta and 13 J beta primers. The data were produced by immunoSEQ multiplex PCR, yet TCRdb's version contains in-frame clones alone and is incomplete. There are more than 100,000 clones in the sample; 80% to 90% occur only once, and about 12% lies in the top ten. Points from the study as a whole: Few patients contributed both blood and tumor specimens.

Here the sequenced sample was blood, taken before dendritic cell vaccination. J is TRBJ2-1 and V is TRBV5-1; 8 bases align to TRBD2. The sequence was collected from a human donor with glioblastoma. CDR3 bases: TGCGCCAGCAGCTTGTTACGGGGGGGCCGAACAGGCAATGAGCAGTTCTTC. Translation gives CASSLLRGGRTGNEQFF. Based on the CDR3 plus reference TRBV5-1 and TRBJ2-1, the full variable domain is KAGVTQTPRYLIKTRGQQVTLSCSPISGHRSVSWYQQTPGQGLQFLFEYFSETQRNKGNFPGRFSGRQFSNSRSEMNVSTLELGDSALYLCASSLLRGGRTGNEQFFGPGTRLTVL.